This T cell receptor beta chain was documented in a study of shared clonotypes between healthy human individuals. Positively selected for CCR7, the CD45RO-negative cells used as naive CD8 cells excluded terminally differentiated effector memory CD45RA+ cells. Authors' processing steps: Filtering differed, since immunoSEQ gave only junction sequences and no quality scores. Produced via immunoSEQ multiplex PCR; TCRdb's table is partial and in-frame only. That table supplies the V and J calls and clone size; D and trimming were determined from the DNA. The sample records 600,000 or so clones, 95% being singletons. Germline CDR1 SGHAT, CDR2 FQNNGV. Deletions cut 3 bases from V and 1 base from J, with 9 bases between. This CDR3 is built from 15 residues.

The sample comprised naive CD8+ T cells sorted from blood. This receptor was taken from a woman aged 25 to 39 in good health. The chain combines TRBV11-2 with TRBJ1-4; D gene unclear. The DNA for the CDR3 is TGTGCCAGCAGCTTGTTGGGTGGAACTAATGAAAAACTGTTTTTT. This translates into CASSLLGGTNEKLFF.